This T cell receptor beta chain originates from a study of human T cells and chemical hapten exposure. The length of the CDR3 is 13 residues. Germline loops: CDR1 SGDLS, CDR2 YYNGEE. V was cut by 0 bases and J by 6 bases, with 10 bases left in between. For this clonotype: What it binds is not known.

It was the library that attached unique molecular identifiers to individual cDNA molecules. TCRdb reanalysed the RACE reads using MiXCR and keeps one entry per CDR3 protein. Of approximately 50,000 distinct CDR3 sequences listed, approximately 9.6% are singletons. Study-wide results and limits: TCRs exceeding a frequency of 1 in 1000 stayed unchanged under DPC sensitization.

Time point of the sample: pre-sensitization, week 0. Regarding treatment: therapeutic diphenylcyclopropenone sensitization with weekly scalp DPC. Whole blood that had not been fractionated was the source of extracted total RNA. The study drew its donors from alopecia patients who were 18 to 70 years old and suitable for DPC. This TCR was recovered from a woman aged 25 to 39 with alopecia areata. Some clones in this sample may be carry-over from other donors' samples. The chain recombines TRBV9 with TRBJ2-7; the D is unclear. Here the sequenced sample was whole blood, taken in connection with sensitization to the hapten diphenylcyclopropenone (DPC). CDR3 residues: CASSVGLHGEQYF. The CDR3 DNA is TGTGCCAGCAGCGTAGGTCTCCACGGCGAGCAGTACTTC.